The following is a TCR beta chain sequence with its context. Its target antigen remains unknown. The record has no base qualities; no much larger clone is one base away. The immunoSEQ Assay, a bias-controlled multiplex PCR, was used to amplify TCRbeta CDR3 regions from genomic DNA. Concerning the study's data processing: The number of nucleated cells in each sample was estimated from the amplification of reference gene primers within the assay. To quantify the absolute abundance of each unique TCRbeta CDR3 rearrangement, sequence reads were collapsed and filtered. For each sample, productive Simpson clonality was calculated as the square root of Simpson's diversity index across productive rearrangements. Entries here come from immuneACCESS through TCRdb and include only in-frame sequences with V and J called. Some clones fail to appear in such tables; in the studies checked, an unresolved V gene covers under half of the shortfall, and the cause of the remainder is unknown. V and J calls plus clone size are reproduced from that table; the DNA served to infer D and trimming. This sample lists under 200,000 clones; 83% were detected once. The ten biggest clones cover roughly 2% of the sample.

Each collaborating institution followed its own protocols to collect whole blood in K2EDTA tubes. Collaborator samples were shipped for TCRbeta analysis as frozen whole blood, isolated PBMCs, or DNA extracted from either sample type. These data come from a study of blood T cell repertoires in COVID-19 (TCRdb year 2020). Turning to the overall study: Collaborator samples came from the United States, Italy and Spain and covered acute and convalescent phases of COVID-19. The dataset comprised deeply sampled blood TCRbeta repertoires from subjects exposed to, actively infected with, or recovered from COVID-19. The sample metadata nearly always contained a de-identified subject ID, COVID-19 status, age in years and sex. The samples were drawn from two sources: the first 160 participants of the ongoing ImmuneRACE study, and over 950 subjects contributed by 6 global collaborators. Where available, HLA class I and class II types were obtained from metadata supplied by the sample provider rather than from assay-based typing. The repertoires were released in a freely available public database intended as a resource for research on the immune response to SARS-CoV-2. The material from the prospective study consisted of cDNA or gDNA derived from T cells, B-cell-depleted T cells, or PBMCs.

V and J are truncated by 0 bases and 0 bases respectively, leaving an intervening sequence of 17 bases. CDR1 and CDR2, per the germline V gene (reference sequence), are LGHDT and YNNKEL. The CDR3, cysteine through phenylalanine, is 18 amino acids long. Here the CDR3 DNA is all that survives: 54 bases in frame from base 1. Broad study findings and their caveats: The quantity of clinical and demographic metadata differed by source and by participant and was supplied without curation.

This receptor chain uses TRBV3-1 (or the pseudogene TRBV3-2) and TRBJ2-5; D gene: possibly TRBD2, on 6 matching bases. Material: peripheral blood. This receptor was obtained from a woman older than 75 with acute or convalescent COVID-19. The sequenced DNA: TGTGCCAGCAGCCAAGATCGGGTAGGAGCGGGTTACCAAGAGACCCAGTACTTC. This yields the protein CASSQDRVGAGYQETQYF.